This entry describes one T cell receptor beta chain. The data were obtained in a study of blood T cell repertoires in COVID-19. Turning to the study itself: Acute-phase and convalescent COVID-19 samples originated in the United States, Italy and Spain. The analysed material was cDNA or gDNA that came from T cells, B-cell-depleted T cells, or PBMCs.

Authors' processing steps: Reference gene primer amplification gave nucleated cell count estimates. Produced via immunoSEQ multiplex PCR; TCRdb's table is partial and in-frame only. The DNA gave D and trimming, while V, J and clone size come from that table. The data contain under 200,000 clones, 88% of them singletons. The ends lost 5 bases at V and 3 bases at J; junction bases unmatched: 13. Germline V gives CDR1 SGHTA, CDR2 FQGTGA. There are 18 residues in the CDR3. The sequenced sample was peripheral blood. This TCR came from a man aged 18-30 years with active or convalescent COVID-19. The V and J genes are TRBV7-3 and TRBJ2-2; 9 bases are a match to TRBD1. CDR3 bases: TGTGCCAGCAGCCCCACCGACAGACAGGGGGGTGACACCGGGGAGCTGTTTTTT. Its protein product is CASSPTDRQGGDTGELFF.